A selection of T cell receptor beta chains follows, all from one sample in a study of a mutant IDH1 vaccine in newly diagnosed glioma. Profiled with immunoSEQ multiplex PCR; TCRdb holds only in-frame clones, not every one. Here the sample spans around 99,000 clones, around 80% being singletons. The source was PBMCs, collected from a glioma patient treated with radiotherapy, temozolomide or both. These TCRs come from a man aged 40-55 years with glioma. The CDR3 runs from the conserved cysteine through the conserved F or W. The D gene is left open where the match is weak. The size field is filled for only some rows; it gives once, few, many or a size class.

cdr3_aa cdr3_nt v_call d_call clone_size j_call
CASRRDTNTGELFF TGTGCCAGCAGGCGGGACACAAACACCGGGGAGCTGTTTTTT TRBV9 . . TRBJ2-2
CASSLEVGGEKLFF TGTGCCAGCAGCTTGGAGGTCGGCGGTGAAAAACTGTTTTTT TRBV5-8 . once TRBJ1-4
CSVGTSYEQYF TGCAGCGTTGGTACATCCTACGAGCAGTACTTC TRBV29-1 . . TRBJ2-7
CASSTAGQNNQPQHF TGTGCCAGCAGCACCGCGGGACAGAACAATCAGCCCCAGCATTTT TRBV6-6 TRBD1 . TRBJ1-5
CASSGLLSSYNSPLHF TGTGCCAGCAGCGGACTCCTGAGCTCCTATAATTCACCCCTCCACTTT TRBV5-4 . . TRBJ1-6
CASSLVGYHSYNEQFF TGTGCCAGCAGTTTAGTAGGTTACCACTCCTACAATGAGCAGTTCTTC TRBV28 . . TRBJ2-1
CASSAGRSNQPQHF TGTGCCAGCAGCGCGGGACGGAGCAATCAGCCCCAGCATTTT TRBV28 . . TRBJ1-5
CASYRRDRELSTEAFF TGTGCCAGCTACCGTCGGGACAGGGAACTATCCACTGAAGCTTTCTTT TRBV10-3 TRBD1 . TRBJ1-1
CASSPAGGTTSPLHF TGTGCCAGCAGCCCCGCGGGGGGGACAACCTCACCCCTCCACTTT TRBV7-2 . . TRBJ1-6
CASTQETQYF TGCGCCAGCACGCAAGAGACCCAGTACTTC TRBV23-1 . . TRBJ2-5
CASSSQGPAISYEQYF TGTGCCAGCAGCTCGCAGGGACCCGCGATCTCCTACGAGCAGTACTTC TRBV7-2 . . TRBJ2-7
CASSLAGGRATETQYF TGTGCCAGCAGCTTAGCGGGTGGGAGGGCGACGGAGACCCAGTACTTC TRBV7-2 TRBD2 few TRBJ2-5
CAWSPSQGSGNQPQHF TGTGCCTGGAGTCCCTCCCAGGGAAGCGGGAATCAGCCCCAGCATTTT TRBV30 . . TRBJ1-5
CASSPRPGEQFF TGTGCCAGCTCACCCCGCCCGGGTGAGCAGTTCTTC TRBV18 . . TRBJ2-1
CASSLRDMGNIQYF TGTGCCAGCAGCCTACGGGACATGGGAAACATTCAGTACTTC TRBV5-6 . . TRBJ2-4
CASRRNRGLGQPQHF TGTGCCAGCAGGCGCAACAGGGGGCTAGGGCAGCCCCAGCATTTT TRBV6-6 TRBD1 once TRBJ1-5
CASSLEGPQYF TGTGCCAGCAGCTTGGAGGGGCCCCAGTACTTC TRBV5-6 . . TRBJ2-5
CASSLGLSRDQPQHF TGTGCCAGCAGCTTAGGACTATCCAGGGATCAGCCCCAGCATTTT TRBV7-2 . once TRBJ1-5
CASSYMVVDTQYF TGTGCCAGCAGCTACATGGTGGTAGATACGCAGTATTTT TRBV7-2 . . TRBJ2-3
CASSDPRGASYNEQFF TGTGCCAGCAGTGACCCCAGGGGGGCTTCCTACAATGAGCAGTTCTTC TRBV6-1 . . TRBJ2-1
CAISERRDRVQETQYF TGTGCCATCAGTGAAAGAAGAGACAGGGTACAAGAGACCCAGTACTTC TRBV10-3 TRBD1 . TRBJ2-5
CASSSPQGAYTEAFF TGTGCCAGCAGTTCCCCTCAGGGGGCCTACACTGAAGCTTTCTTT TRBV28 TRBD1 . TRBJ1-1
CASSSRTSGKGDEQYF TGTGCCAGCAGCTCAAGGACTAGCGGGAAGGGTGATGAACAGTACTTC TRBV5-6 TRBD2 . TRBJ2-7
CASSQDLGGNQPQHF TGCGCCAGCAGCCAAGATTTAGGCGGTAATCAGCCCCAGCATTTT TRBV4-3 . few TRBJ1-5
CASSSGPWETQYF TGTGCCAGCAGCTCGGGTCCTTGGGAGACCCAGTACTTC TRBV5-4 . once TRBJ2-5
CATSRVTGATNEKLFF TGTGCCACCAGCAGAGTCACGGGGGCAACTAATGAAAAACTGTTTTTT TRBV15 . . TRBJ1-4
CASSSPRTGGDYGYTF TGTGCCAGCAGTTCGCCCCGGACAGGGGGCGACTATGGCTACACCTTC TRBV28 TRBD1 . TRBJ1-2
CASSYRGNQYF TGTGCCAGCAGTTACCGGGGGAACCAGTACTTC TRBV6-5 . . TRBJ2-5
CSQLAGALGNEQFF TGCAGCCAATTAGCGGGAGCGTTGGGAAATGAGCAGTTCTTC TRBV29-1 TRBD2 few TRBJ2-1
CASSLTAGVAIRTGELFF TGTGCCAGCAGCTTGACGGCAGGGGTAGCGATAAGGACCGGGGAGCTGTTTTTT TRBV5-8 . . TRBJ2-2
CASSIRQNTGELFF TGTGCCAGTAGTATAAGACAGAACACCGGGGAGCTGTTTTTT TRBV19 . . TRBJ2-2
CASSQEGNPGEQFF TGTGCCAGCAGCCAAGAGGGAAATCCGGGGGAGCAGTTCTTC TRBV4-2 . . TRBJ2-1
CAEWTGDTEAFF TGTGCCGAATGGACAGGGGACACTGAAGCTTTCTTT TRBV30 TRBD1 . TRBJ1-1
CSVASEARNTEAFF TGCAGCGTTGCCTCCGAGGCTCGGAACACTGAAGCTTTCTTT TRBV29-1 . . TRBJ1-1
CASSESETGAPGNTEAFF TGTGCCAGCAGTGAATCAGAAACAGGGGCCCCGGGGAACACTGAAGCTTTCTTT TRBV25-1 TRBD1 . TRBJ1-1
CAISDEGHTDTQYF TGTGCCATCAGTGATGAGGGGCACACAGATACGCAGTATTTT TRBV10-3 . . TRBJ2-3
CASSAHHPTSGVSSYNEQFF TGTGCCAGCAGCGCCCACCATCCGACTAGCGGGGTGAGCTCCTACAATGAGCAGTTCTTC TRBV9 TRBD2 . TRBJ2-1
CASGPSSGGVYNEQFF TGCGCCAGCGGCCCCTCGAGCGGGGGGGTATACAATGAGCAGTTCTTC TRBV5-1 TRBD2 . TRBJ2-1
CASRESSGGPQYF TGTGCCAGCAGAGAATCTAGCGGAGGCCCCCAGTACTTC TRBV2 TRBD2 . TRBJ2-5
CASSFSVNTEAFF TGTGCCAGCAGCTTCTCTGTGAACACTGAAGCTTTCTTT TRBV5-6 . . TRBJ1-1
CASSQIPGLLSRGDTDTQYF TGTGCCAGCAGCCAGATACCGGGACTCCTATCCAGGGGTGACACAGATACGCAGTATTTT TRBV4-2 . . TRBJ2-3
CASSIVPGWGTEAFF TGTGCCAGTAGTATAGTTCCAGGCTGGGGCACTGAAGCTTTCTTT TRBV19 . . TRBJ1-1
CASSQSPGTGSDTQYF TGCGCCAGCAGCCAAAGTCCCGGGACAGGGTCGGATACGCAGTATTTT TRBV4-3 TRBD1 . TRBJ2-3